These 3 T cell receptor beta chains came from one sample sequenced in a study of long-term antiretroviral therapy in people with HIV. They ran version v3.0 of the immunoSEQ assay at survey level. Profiling relied on immunoSEQ multiplex PCR, and the TCRdb table lists in-frame clones only, not all of them. The data hold 19,000 or so clones, with around three quarters observed a single time. The source was unsorted PBMCs, collected 0.2 years after starting antiretroviral therapy. The source is a middle-aged woman with HIV.

The count of this clone is one. This sequence joins TRBV30 and TRBJ1-2; weak D call: TRBD1 (6 bases). Germline V gene data show CDR1 as GTSNPN and CDR2 as SVGIG (reference sequence). With 3 bases removed from V and 3 bases from J, the gap between germline ends came to 17 bases. The CDR3 is made up of 15 amino acids. CDR3 residues: CAWSGLGGLDYGYTF. In DNA form, the CDR3 reads TGTGCCTGGAGCGGGTTGGGGGGGCTGGACTATGGCTACACCTTC.

J is TRBJ2-1 and V is TRBV27, with 8 bases fitting TRBD1. The V segment lost 1 base and the J segment 6 bases; nucleotides outside the gene matches: 8. The CDR3 covers 16 residues. Germline-derived CDR1 and CDR2 are MNHEY and SMNVEV (reference sequence). The CDR3 spells CASSLFGTGLSNEQFF. The CDR3 DNA sequence: TGTGCCAGCAGTTTATTCGGGACAGGACTTTCCAATGAGCAGTTCTTC.

The sample holds one count of this clone. DNA for the CDR3: TGTGCCAGCAGCTTAGTTCAGTCCACTGAAGCTTTCTTT. Its protein is CASSLVQSTEAFF. The V gene is TRBV7-9, the J gene TRBJ1-1, with D unclear. The V and J ends lost 1 base and 4 bases respectively, with 7 bases between them. The CDR3 spans 13 residues. CDR1 and CDR2 (germline): SEHNR, FQNEAQ (reference sequence). Looking up the rest from reference TRBV7-9 and TRBJ1-1 gives the full variable domain: DTGVSQNPRHKITKRGQNVTFRCDPISEHNRLYWYRQTLGQGPEFLTYFQNEAQLEKSRLLSDRFSAERPKGSFSTLEIQRTEQGDSAMYLCASSLVQSTEAFFGQGTRLTVV.